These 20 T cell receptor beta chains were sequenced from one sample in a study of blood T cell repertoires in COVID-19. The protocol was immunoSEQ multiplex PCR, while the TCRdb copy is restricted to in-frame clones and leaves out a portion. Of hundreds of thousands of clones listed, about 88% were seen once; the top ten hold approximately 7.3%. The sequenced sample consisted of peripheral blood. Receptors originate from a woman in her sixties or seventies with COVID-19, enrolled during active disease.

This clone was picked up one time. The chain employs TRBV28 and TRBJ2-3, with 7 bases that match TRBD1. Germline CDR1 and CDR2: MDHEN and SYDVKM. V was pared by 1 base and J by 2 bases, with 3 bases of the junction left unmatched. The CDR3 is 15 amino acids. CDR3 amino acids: CASSLSQGVTDTQYF. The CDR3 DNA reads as TGTGCCAGCAGTTTATCCCAGGGGGTCACAGATACGCAGTATTTT.

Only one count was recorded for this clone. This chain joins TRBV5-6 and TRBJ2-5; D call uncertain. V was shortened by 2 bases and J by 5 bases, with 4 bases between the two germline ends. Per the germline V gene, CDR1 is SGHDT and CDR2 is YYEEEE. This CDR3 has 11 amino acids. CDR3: CASSLRETQYF. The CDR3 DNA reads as TGTGCCAGCAGCTTACGGGAGACCCAGTACTTC.

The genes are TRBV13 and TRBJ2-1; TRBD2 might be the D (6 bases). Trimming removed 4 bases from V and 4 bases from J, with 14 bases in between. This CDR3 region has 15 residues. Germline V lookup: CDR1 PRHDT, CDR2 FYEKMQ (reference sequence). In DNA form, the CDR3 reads TGTGCCAGCAGCTCCGGGACTCTATATTACAATGAGCAGTTCTTC. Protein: CASSSGTLYYNEQFF.

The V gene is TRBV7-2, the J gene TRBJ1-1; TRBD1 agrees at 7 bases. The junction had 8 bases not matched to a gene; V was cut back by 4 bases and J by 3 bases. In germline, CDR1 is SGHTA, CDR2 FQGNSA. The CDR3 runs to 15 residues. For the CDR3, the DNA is TGTGCCAGCAGCTGGAACAGGGGCCAGTACACTGAAGCTTTCTTT. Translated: CASSWNRGQYTEAFF.

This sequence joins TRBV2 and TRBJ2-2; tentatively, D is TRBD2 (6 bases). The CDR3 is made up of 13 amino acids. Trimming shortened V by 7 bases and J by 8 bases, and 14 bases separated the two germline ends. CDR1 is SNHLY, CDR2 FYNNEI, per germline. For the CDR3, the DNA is TGTGCCAGCAAGCGGGTCCCGAGGGGGGAGCTGTTTTTT. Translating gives CASKRVPRGELFF.

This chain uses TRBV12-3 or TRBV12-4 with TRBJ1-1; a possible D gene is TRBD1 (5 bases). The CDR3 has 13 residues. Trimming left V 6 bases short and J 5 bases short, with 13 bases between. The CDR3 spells CASSSGLVTEAFF. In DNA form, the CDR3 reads TGTGCCAGCAGCTCAGGGTTGGTTACTGAAGCTTTCTTT.

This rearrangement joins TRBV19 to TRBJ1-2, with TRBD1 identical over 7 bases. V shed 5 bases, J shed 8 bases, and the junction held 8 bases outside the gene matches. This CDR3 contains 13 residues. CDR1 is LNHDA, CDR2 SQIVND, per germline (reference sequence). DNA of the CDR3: TGTGCCAGTAGTGTCGACAGGGTTGTAGGCTACACCTTC. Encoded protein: CASSVDRVVGYTF.

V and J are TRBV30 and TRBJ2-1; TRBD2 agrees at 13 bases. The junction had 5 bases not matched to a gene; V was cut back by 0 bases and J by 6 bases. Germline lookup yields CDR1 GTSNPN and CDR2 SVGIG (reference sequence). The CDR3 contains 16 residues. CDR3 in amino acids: CAWSVSGLAGFNEQFF. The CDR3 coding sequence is TGTGCCTGGAGTGTGTCGGGACTAGCGGGGTTCAATGAGCAGTTCTTC.

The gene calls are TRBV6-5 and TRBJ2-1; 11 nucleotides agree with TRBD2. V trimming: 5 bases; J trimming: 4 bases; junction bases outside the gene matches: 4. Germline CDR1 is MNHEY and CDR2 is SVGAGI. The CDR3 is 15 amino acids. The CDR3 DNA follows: TGTGCCAGCAGTCCGGGACTAGCGGTGTACAATGAGCAGTTCTTC. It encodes CASSPGLAVYNEQFF.

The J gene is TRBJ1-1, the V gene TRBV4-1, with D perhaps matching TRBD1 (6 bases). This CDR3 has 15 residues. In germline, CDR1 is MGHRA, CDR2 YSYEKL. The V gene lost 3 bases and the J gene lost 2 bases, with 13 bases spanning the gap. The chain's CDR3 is CASSQGGTPNTEAFF. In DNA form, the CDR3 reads TGCGCCAGCAGCCAGGGGGGGACACCTAACACTGAAGCTTTCTTT.

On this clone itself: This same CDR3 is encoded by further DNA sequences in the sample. CDR3: CASSLLSNYGYTF. The CDR3 DNA sequence: TGTGCCAGCAGCTTACTTTCTAACTATGGCTACACCTTC. The chain carries TRBV7-9 and TRBJ1-2; no reliable D call. This CDR3 has 13 residues. Trimming removed 2 bases at V and 0 bases at J, with 4 bases between. The germline gives CDR1 SEHNR, CDR2 FQNEAQ (reference sequence).

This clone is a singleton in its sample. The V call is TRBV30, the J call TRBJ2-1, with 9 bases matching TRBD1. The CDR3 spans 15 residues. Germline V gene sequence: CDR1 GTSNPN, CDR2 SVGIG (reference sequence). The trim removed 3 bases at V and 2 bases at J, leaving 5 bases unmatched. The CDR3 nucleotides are TGTGCCTGGAGGTCCGGGACAGGGACCTACAATGAGCAGTTCTTC. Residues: CAWRSGTGTYNEQFF.

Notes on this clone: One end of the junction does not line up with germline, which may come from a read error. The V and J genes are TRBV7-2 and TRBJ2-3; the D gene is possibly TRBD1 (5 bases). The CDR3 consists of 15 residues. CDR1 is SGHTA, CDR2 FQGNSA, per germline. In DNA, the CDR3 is TGTGCCAGCAGCTTAGGATGGGGCAACACAAATACGCAGTATTTT. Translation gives CASSLGWGNTNTQYF.

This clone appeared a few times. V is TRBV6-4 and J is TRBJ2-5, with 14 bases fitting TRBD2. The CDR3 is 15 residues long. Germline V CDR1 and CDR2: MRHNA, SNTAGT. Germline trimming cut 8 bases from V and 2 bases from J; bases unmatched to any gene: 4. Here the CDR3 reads CASARTSGGQETQYF. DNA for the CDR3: TGTGCCAGCGCCCGGACTAGCGGGGGGCAAGAGACCCAGTACTTC.

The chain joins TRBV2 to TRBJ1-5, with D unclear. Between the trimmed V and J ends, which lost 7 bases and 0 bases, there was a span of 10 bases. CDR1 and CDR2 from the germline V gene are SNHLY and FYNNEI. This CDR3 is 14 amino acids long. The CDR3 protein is CASKRDYSNQPQHF. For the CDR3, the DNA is TGTGCCAGCAAGAGAGACTATAGCAATCAGCCCCAGCATTTT.

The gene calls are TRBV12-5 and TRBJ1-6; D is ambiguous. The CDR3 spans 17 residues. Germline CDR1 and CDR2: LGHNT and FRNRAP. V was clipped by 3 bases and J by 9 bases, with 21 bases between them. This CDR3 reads CASGLDRLQPFFSPLHF. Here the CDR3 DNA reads TGTGCTAGTGGTTTAGACCGACTGCAGCCGTTTTTTTCACCCCTCCACTTT.

For the CDR3, the DNA is TGTGCCAGTAGTATAACGCTAGCGGGGCGGATCCGAGATACGCAGTATTTT. This sequence encodes CASSITLAGRIRDTQYF. The rearrangement links TRBV19 to TRBJ2-3, with 9 bases matching TRBD2. V shed 2 bases, J shed 5 bases, and the junction held 11 bases outside the gene matches. Looked up from germline, CDR1 is LNHDA and CDR2 is SQIVND (reference sequence). The CDR3 runs 17 residues.

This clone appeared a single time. The CDR3 here is CASSLTGVYTF. The CDR3 nucleotides read TGTGCCAGCAGTTTGACAGGAGTCTACACCTTC. This sequence joins TRBV28 and TRBJ1-2, with a possible D match to TRBD1 (6 bases). The V end lost 3 bases, the J end lost 10 bases, and 9 bases lay between the germline ends. CDR1 and CDR2 (germline): MDHEN, SYDVKM. The CDR3 runs 11 residues.

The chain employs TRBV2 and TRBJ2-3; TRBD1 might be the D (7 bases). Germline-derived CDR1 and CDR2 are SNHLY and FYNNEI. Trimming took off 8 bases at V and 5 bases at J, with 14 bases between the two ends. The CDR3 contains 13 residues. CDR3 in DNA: TGTGCCAGCCCAGGGGGGTCACAAGATACGCAGTATTTT. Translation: CASPGGSQDTQYF.

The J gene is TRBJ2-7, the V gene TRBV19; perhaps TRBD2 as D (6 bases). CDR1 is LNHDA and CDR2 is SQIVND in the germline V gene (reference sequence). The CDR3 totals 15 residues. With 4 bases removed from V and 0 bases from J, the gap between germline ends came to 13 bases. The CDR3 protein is CASSRRGSDSYEQYF. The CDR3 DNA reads TGTGCCAGTAGTAGGAGGGGATCCGACTCCTACGAGCAGTACTTC.